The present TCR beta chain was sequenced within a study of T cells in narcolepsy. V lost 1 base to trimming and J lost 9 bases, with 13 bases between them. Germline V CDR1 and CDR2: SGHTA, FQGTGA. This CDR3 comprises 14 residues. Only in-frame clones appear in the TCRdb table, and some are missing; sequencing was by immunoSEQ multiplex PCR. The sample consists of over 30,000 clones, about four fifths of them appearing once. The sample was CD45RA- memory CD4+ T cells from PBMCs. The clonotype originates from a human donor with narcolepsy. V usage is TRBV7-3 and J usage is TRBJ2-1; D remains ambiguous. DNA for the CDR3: TGTGCCAGCAGCTTAAATGCCTTTGGCGGTGAGCAGTTCTTC. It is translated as CASSLNAFGGEQFF.